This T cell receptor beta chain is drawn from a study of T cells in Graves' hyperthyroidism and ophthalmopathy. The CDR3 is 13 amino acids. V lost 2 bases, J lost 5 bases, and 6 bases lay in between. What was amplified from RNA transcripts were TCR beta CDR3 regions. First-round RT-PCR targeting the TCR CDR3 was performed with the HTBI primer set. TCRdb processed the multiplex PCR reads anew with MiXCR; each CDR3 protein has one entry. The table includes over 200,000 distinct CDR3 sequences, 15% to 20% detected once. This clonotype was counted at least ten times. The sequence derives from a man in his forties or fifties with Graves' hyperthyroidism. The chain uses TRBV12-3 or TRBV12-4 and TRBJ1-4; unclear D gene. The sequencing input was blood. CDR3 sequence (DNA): TGTGCCAGCAGTTTACGTTCCAATGAAAAACTGTTTTTT. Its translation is CASSLRSNEKLFF.